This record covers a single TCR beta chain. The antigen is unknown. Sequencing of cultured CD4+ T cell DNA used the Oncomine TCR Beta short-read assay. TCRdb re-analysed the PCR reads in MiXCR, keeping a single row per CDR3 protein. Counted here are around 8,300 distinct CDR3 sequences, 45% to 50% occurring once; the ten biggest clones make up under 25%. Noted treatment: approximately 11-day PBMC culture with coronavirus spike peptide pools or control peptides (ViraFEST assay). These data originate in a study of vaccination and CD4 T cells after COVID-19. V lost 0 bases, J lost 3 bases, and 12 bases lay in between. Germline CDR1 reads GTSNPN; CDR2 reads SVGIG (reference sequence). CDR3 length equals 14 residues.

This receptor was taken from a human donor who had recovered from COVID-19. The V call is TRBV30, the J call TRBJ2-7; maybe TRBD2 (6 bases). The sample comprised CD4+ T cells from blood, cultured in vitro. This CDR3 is CAWSVGGPVYEQYF. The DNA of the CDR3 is TGTGCCTGGAGTGTCGGGGGTCCCGTCTACGAGCAGTACTTC.